This T cell receptor beta chain appears in the sequencing data of a study of T-cell memory formation after mild COVID-19. Study as a whole: TCR clusters were largely donor specific.

Study-level points and caveats: Memory from before infection featured some responding clones, which suggests cross-reactive memory joined.

With regard to this clonotype: Its antigen is still unknown.

Using its own MiXCR run on the 5' RACE reads, TCRdb lists one record per CDR3 protein. The sample has about 190,000 distinct CDR3 sequences, 18% seen once. CDR1 is MNHNS and CDR2 is SASEGT in the germline V gene. This CDR3 is 16 amino acids long. With 1 base removed from V and 0 bases from J, the gap between germline ends came to 11 bases. The source of this sequence is an adult woman who had mild COVID-19 (a few samples of this study predate the infection). Cell type and time point are not known. J is TRBJ2-3 and V is TRBV6-1; D uncertain. The sequenced sample consisted of PBMCs or a T cell subset sorted from them (not recorded which). CDR3 loop: CASSEGAGVSTDTQYF. The CDR3 DNA is TGTGCCAGCAGTGAAGGAGCAGGAGTAAGCACAGATACGCAGTATTTT.